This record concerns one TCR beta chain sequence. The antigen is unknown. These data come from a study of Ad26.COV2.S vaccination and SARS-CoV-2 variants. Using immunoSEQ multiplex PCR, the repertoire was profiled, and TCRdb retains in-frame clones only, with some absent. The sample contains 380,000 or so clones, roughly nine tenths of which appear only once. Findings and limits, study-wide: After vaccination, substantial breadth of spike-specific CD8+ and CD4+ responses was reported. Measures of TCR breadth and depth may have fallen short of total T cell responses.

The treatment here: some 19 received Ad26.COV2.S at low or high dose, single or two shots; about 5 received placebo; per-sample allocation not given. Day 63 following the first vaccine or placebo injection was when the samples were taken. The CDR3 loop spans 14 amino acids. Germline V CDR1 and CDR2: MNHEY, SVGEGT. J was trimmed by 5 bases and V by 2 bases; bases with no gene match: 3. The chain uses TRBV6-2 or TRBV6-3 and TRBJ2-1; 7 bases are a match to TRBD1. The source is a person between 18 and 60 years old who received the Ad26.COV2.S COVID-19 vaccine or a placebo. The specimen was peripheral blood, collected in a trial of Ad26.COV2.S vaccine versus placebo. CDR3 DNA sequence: TGTGCCAGCAGTTACAGGGGGCGGGACAATGAGCAGTTCTTC. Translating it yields CASSYRGRDNEQFF.